A single sample is the source of the 17 T cell receptor beta chains below, sequenced in a study of cytomegalovirus exposure and HLA in healthy donors. Researchers ran the PCR with 60 Vbeta and 13 Jbeta primers. Measured with immunoSEQ multiplex PCR; TCRdb has only the in-frame clones, and not every one. The sample has 100,000 to 150,000 clones; around 80% are singletons. The sequenced material came from PBMCs. These receptors all come from a man aged 25 to 40 in good health and CMV-seronegative.

The rearrangement uses TRBV7-2 and TRBJ1-2, with D unclear. CDR3 size: 18 residues. The germline V gene encodes CDR1 SGHTA and CDR2 FQGNSA. V lost 5 bases and J lost 5, with 27 bases in between. The CDR3 is CASSTFSRTGNFGYGYTF. CDR3 bases: TGTGCCAGCAGCACCTTTTCGCGGACGGGAAATTTCGGGTATGGCTACACCTTC.

The V and J genes are TRBV7-9 and TRBJ1-2; TRBD1 might be the D (6 bases). Germline CDR1 SEHNR, CDR2 FQNEAQ (reference sequence). The length of the CDR3 is 13 residues. Trimming stripped 6 bases from V and 6 bases from J, with 14 bases between. The CDR3 bases are TGTGCCAGCAGAGTAGGGGGATCTGATGGCTACACCTTC. Translating gives CASRVGGSDGYTF.

This chain links TRBV6-6 with TRBJ2-5; 8 nucleotides line up with TRBD2. The germline V gene encodes CDR1 MNHNY and CDR2 SVGAGI (reference sequence). The V and J ends lost 3 bases and 4 bases, in that order; junction bases with no gene match: 10. The CDR3 is made up of 16 amino acids. DNA of the CDR3: TGTGCCAGCAGTTATCCGCTAGCGGGCCTGGGAGAGACCCAGTACTTC. Translating it yields CASSYPLAGLGETQYF.

With respect to this clone: Additional DNA sequences in this sample encode the identical CDR3. The rearrangement uses TRBV27 and TRBJ1-1, with D hard to call. V was trimmed by 2 bases and J by 1 base, leaving 5 bases between them. This CDR3 has 13 amino acids. Per the germline V gene, CDR1 is MNHEY and CDR2 is SMNVEV (reference sequence). As DNA, the CDR3 is TGTGCCAGCAGTTTAATACAGAACACTGAAGCTTTCTTT. As protein: CASSLIQNTEAFF.

The rearrangement links TRBV5-4 to TRBJ2-7; no clear D gene. There are 12 residues in the CDR3. The germline CDR1 and CDR2 sequences are SGHNT and YYREEE (reference sequence). The V end was cut by 0 bases, the J end by 4 bases, with 5 bases between. CDR3 protein: CASSLGAYEQYF. In DNA, the CDR3 is TGTGCCAGCAGCTTGGGGGCGTACGAGCAGTACTTC.

The V gene is TRBV30, the J gene TRBJ2-1; TRBD2 might be the D (6 bases). Germline lookup yields CDR1 GTSNPN and CDR2 SVGIG (reference sequence). Trimming cost V 2 bases and J 6 bases, with 17 bases left between them. The CDR3 is 15 residues long. The CDR3 loop is CAWSKWREWGNEQFF. The CDR3 DNA reads TGTGCCTGGAGTAAGTGGAGGGAATGGGGCAATGAGCAGTTCTTC. The entire variable domain, with the rest obtained from reference TRBV30 and TRBJ2-1, is as follows: SQTIHQWPATLVQPVGSPLSLECTVEGTSNPNLYWYRQAAGRGLQLLFYSVGIGQISSEVPQNLSASRPQDRQFILSSKKLLLSDSGFYLCAWSKWREWGNEQFFGPGTRLTVL.

The CDR3 DNA sequence: TGTGCCAGCAGGTCCGGGACAGGGCTTGAAAAACTGTTTTTT. It yields the protein CASRSGTGLEKLFF. This chain connects TRBV2 to TRBJ1-4; 9 nucleotides match TRBD1. Germline V gives CDR1 SNHLY, CDR2 FYNNEI. CDR3 length equals 14 residues. Losses at the gene ends were 6 bases for V and 7 bases for J; bases not matched to a gene: 6.

This clone was seen a handful of times. The chain's CDR3 is CASSLKYSAGDSPLHF. For the CDR3, the DNA is TGTGCCAGCAGCTTAAAATATTCAGCAGGTGATTCACCCCTCCACTTT. This chain uses TRBV13 with TRBJ1-6, with D hard to call. V dropped 2 bases and J dropped 8 bases, with 16 bases sitting between them. Germline V lookup: CDR1 PRHDT, CDR2 FYEKMQ (reference sequence). The CDR3 has 16 amino acids.

This chain joins TRBV6-1 and TRBJ2-7; tentatively, D is TRBD1 (6 bases). The CDR3 has 14 residues. Germline V CDR1 and CDR2: MNHNS, SASEGT. Deletions cut 6 bases from V and 5 bases from J, with 17 bases between. The CDR3 is CASRRDTSAHEQYF. The CDR3 region has the DNA TGTGCCAGCAGAAGGGACACTTCCGCCCACGAGCAGTACTTC.

The chain joins TRBV19 to TRBJ2-7; maybe TRBD1 (6 bases). Trimming removed 3 bases from V and 3 bases from J, with 9 bases in between. The V gene's germline CDR1 is LNHDA and CDR2 SQIVND (reference sequence). The CDR3 length is 13 residues. The CDR3 spells CASSMDSNYEQYF. CDR3 sequence (DNA): TGTGCCAGTAGTATGGACAGCAACTACGAGCAGTACTTC. The complete variable domain, with remaining parts taken from reference TRBV19 and TRBJ2-7, reads DGGITQSPKYLFRKEGQNVTLSCEQNLNHDAMYWYRQDPGQGLRLIYYSQIVNDFQKGDIAEGYSVSREKKESFPLTVTSAQKNPTAFYLCASSMDSNYEQYFGPGTRLTVT.

The CDR3: CASSLVGGKSPEQYF. The CDR3 nucleotides read TGCGCCAGCAGCTTGGTAGGCGGGAAGTCGCCCGAGCAGTACTTC. The gene calls are TRBV5-1 and TRBJ2-7; a weak D match, TRBD2 (6 bases). The CDR3 length is 15 residues. Germline V gives CDR1 SGHRS, CDR2 YFSETQ. Trimming left V 0 bases short and J 6 bases short, with 16 bases between.

The genes are TRBV6-4 and TRBJ1-5; TRBD1 aligns across 7 bases. CDR3 length: 16 residues. Germline CDR1 MRHNA, CDR2 SNTAGT. V lost 9 bases to trimming and J lost 0 bases; unmatched junction nucleotides: 11. CDR3 nucleotide sequence: TGTGCCAGGCATTACGACAGGGCCTATAGCAATCAGCCCCAGCATTTT. Encoded protein: CARHYDRAYSNQPQHF.

V usage is TRBV30 and J usage is TRBJ1-1, with 8 bases lining up with TRBD1. With 2 bases clipped from V and 4 bases from J, the junction kept 9 bases outside the gene matches. Germline assignment: CDR1 GTSNPN and CDR2 SVGIG (reference sequence). The CDR3 is made up of 15 amino acids. Here the CDR3 reads CAWSIQGGGPTEAFF. DNA for the CDR3: TGTGCCTGGAGTATACAGGGGGGTGGGCCCACTGAAGCTTTCTTT.

The chain links TRBV7-6 to TRBJ1-5; 9 bases are a match to TRBD1. CDR3 length equals 15 residues. Germline V gene lookup returns CDR1 SGHVS and CDR2 FNYEAQ. V trimming: 3 bases; J trimming: 3 bases; junction bases outside the gene matches: 3. DNA for the CDR3: TGTGCCAGCAGCTTGGGACAGGGCGCCAATCAGCCCCAGCATTTT. Residues: CASSLGQGANQPQHF.

This chain connects TRBV5-1 to TRBJ2-7; 10 positions match TRBD2. Trimming took 1 base from V and 0 from J; bases not matched to a gene: 4. The CDR3 covers 16 residues. Per the germline V gene, CDR1 is SGHRS and CDR2 is YFSETQ. CDR3 coding DNA: TGCGCCAGCAGCTTGTTACTAGCGGGGAGCTCCTACGAGCAGTACTTC. It specifies CASSLLLAGSSYEQYF. Combining the CDR3 with reference TRBV5-1 and TRBJ2-7 gives the whole variable domain KAGVTQTPRYLIKTRGQQVTLSCSPISGHRSVSWYQQTPGQGLQFLFEYFSETQRNKGNFPGRFSGRQFSNSRSEMNVSTLELGDSALYLCASSLLLAGSSYEQYFGPGTRLTVT.

This chain connects TRBV27 to TRBJ1-2; weak D call: TRBD1 (6 bases). Deletions cut 4 bases from V and 0 bases from J, with 6 bases between. From germline, CDR1 is MNHEY and CDR2 SMNVEV (reference sequence). The CDR3 has 13 amino acids. The CDR3 here is CASSWGPNYGYTF. CDR3 bases: TGTGCCAGCAGTTGGGGGCCTAACTATGGCTACACCTTC.

This chain uses TRBV9 with TRBJ2-3, with 7 positions matching TRBD1. V shed 3 bases and J 2 bases; nucleotides not matched to a gene: 18. Germline CDR1 SGDLS, CDR2 YYNGEE. CDR3 length: 19 amino acids. The CDR3 loop is CASSGHRGVQRGNTDTQYF. In nucleotides, the CDR3 is TGTGCCAGCAGCGGACACAGGGGCGTCCAACGGGGAAACACAGATACGCAGTATTTT. Together with reference TRBV9 and TRBJ2-3, the CDR3 gives the full variable domain: DSGVTQTPKHLITATGQRVTLRCSPRSGDLSVYWYQQSLDQGLQFLIQYYNGEERAKGNILERFSAQQFPDLHSELNLSSLELGDSALYFCASSGHRGVQRGNTDTQYFGPGTRLTVL.